The rows below give T cell receptor beta chains drawn from one sample of a study of shared clonotypes between healthy human individuals. The method was immunoSEQ multiplex PCR; TCRdb's version includes in-frame clones alone and lacks a portion of them. Of about 650,000 clones listed, 95% to 96% are singletons. Sample: naive CD8+ T cells sorted from blood. The source is a woman under 40 in good health. Both conserved end residues are part of each CDR3. Each record gives: V gene, J gene, clone size, D gene, CDR3 protein, CDR3 DNA. The D gene is left open where the match is weak. The size entry is marked missing in some rows and otherwise reads once, few, many or a size class.

V gene: TRBV7-9
J gene: TRBJ2-2
clone size: NA
D gene: NA
CDR3 protein: CATLRGRPAGTGELFF
CDR3 DNA: TGTGCCACACTCCGGGGGCGGCCCGCGGGCACCGGGGAGCTGTTTTTT

V gene: TRBV10-3
J gene: TRBJ1-4
clone size: NA
D gene: NA
CDR3 protein: CAISEGGPEFNEKLFF
CDR3 DNA: TGTGCCATCAGTGAGGGAGGGCCTGAGTTTAATGAAAAACTGTTTTTT

V gene: TRBV28
J gene: TRBJ2-5
clone size: NA
D gene: NA
CDR3 protein: CASTWLVGDGQETQYF
CDR3 DNA: TGTGCCAGCACTTGGCTTGTGGGAGATGGACAAGAGACCCAGTACTTC

V gene: TRBV5-1
J gene: TRBJ2-2
clone size: NA
D gene: TRBD2
CDR3 protein: CASHLAGGPTGELFF
CDR3 DNA: TGCGCCAGCCACCTAGCGGGAGGGCCAACCGGGGAGCTGTTTTTT

V gene: TRBV19
J gene: TRBJ2-5
clone size: NA
D gene: NA
CDR3 protein: CASSLPRRMETQYF
CDR3 DNA: TGTGCCAGTAGTCTTCCCCGGAGGATGGAGACCCAGTACTTC

V gene: TRBV9
J gene: TRBJ2-2
clone size: NA
D gene: TRBD2
CDR3 protein: CASSVSGNAATGELFF
CDR3 DNA: TGTGCCAGCAGCGTAAGCGGGAATGCGGCCACCGGGGAGCTGTTTTTT

V gene: TRBV27
J gene: TRBJ2-7
clone size: NA
D gene: TRBD2
CDR3 protein: CASSSTGLAYYEQYF
CDR3 DNA: TGTGCCAGCAGTTCCACGGGACTAGCGTACTACGAGCAGTACTTC

V gene: TRBV9
J gene: TRBJ2-1
clone size: NA
D gene: NA
CDR3 protein: CASSPLRENEQFF
CDR3 DNA: TGTGCCAGCAGCCCACTAAGAGAGAATGAGCAGTTCTTC

V gene: TRBV5-4
J gene: TRBJ2-7
clone size: NA
D gene: NA
CDR3 protein: CASSFGTDTYEQYF
CDR3 DNA: TGTGCCAGCAGCTTTGGGACGGATACCTACGAGCAGTACTTC

V gene: TRBV15
J gene: TRBJ2-7
clone size: NA
D gene: NA
CDR3 protein: CATSRVRGTTWEQYF
CDR3 DNA: TGTGCCACCAGCAGAGTTAGGGGCACCACATGGGAGCAGTACTTC

V gene: TRBV19
J gene: TRBJ2-7
clone size: NA
D gene: TRBD1
CDR3 protein: CASSIAPGQTYEQYF
CDR3 DNA: TGTGCCAGTAGTATAGCTCCGGGACAGACCTACGAGCAGTACTTC

V gene: TRBV10-2
J gene: TRBJ2-7
clone size: NA
D gene: TRBD2
CDR3 protein: CASSERSGRGNEQYF
CDR3 DNA: TGCGCCAGCAGTGAGAGGAGCGGGAGGGGGAACGAGCAGTACTTC

V gene: TRBV5-1
J gene: TRBJ2-7
clone size: NA
D gene: NA
CDR3 protein: CASSSSGSYEQYF
CDR3 DNA: TGCGCCAGCAGCTCGAGCGGCTCCTACGAGCAGTACTTC

V gene: TRBV28
J gene: TRBJ1-1
clone size: NA
D gene: NA
CDR3 protein: CASSLLGDGTEAFF
CDR3 DNA: TGTGCCAGCAGTTTGCTCGGGGATGGCACTGAAGCTTTCTTT

V gene: TRBV4-2
J gene: TRBJ2-1
clone size: NA
D gene: TRBD2
CDR3 protein: CASSQELIAGGEQFF
CDR3 DNA: TGTGCCAGCAGCCAAGAATTGATAGCGGGAGGTGAGCAGTTCTTC

V gene: TRBV5-1
J gene: TRBJ2-1
clone size: once
D gene: NA
CDR3 protein: CASSGVANYNEQFF
CDR3 DNA: TGCGCCAGCAGCGGGGTAGCGAATTACAATGAGCAGTTCTTC

V gene: TRBV11-2
J gene: TRBJ2-7
clone size: NA
D gene: NA
CDR3 protein: CASSLEMVYEQYF
CDR3 DNA: TGTGCCAGCAGCCTGGAGATGGTCTACGAGCAGTACTTC

V gene: TRBV9
J gene: TRBJ2-1
clone size: NA
D gene: TRBD1
CDR3 protein: CASSVGTGAYEQFF
CDR3 DNA: TGTGCCAGCAGCGTTGGGACAGGTGCTTATGAGCAGTTCTTC

V gene: TRBV28
J gene: TRBJ1-3
clone size: NA
D gene: NA
CDR3 protein: CASSLGGNLAAGNTIYF
CDR3 DNA: TGTGCCAGCAGTTTGGGGGGCAACCTCGCTGCTGGAAACACCATATATTTT

V gene: TRBV6-5
J gene: TRBJ2-2
clone size: once
D gene: NA
CDR3 protein: CASSWGMANTGELFF
CDR3 DNA: TGTGCCAGCAGTTGGGGGATGGCGAACACCGGGGAGCTGTTTTTT

V gene: TRBV7-9
J gene: TRBJ2-7
clone size: NA
D gene: NA
CDR3 protein: CASSPPDRDEQYF
CDR3 DNA: TGTGCCAGCAGCCCTCCGGACAGAGACGAGCAGTACTTC

V gene: TRBV28
J gene: TRBJ2-1
clone size: NA
D gene: NA
CDR3 protein: CASSYRSSYNEQFF
CDR3 DNA: TGTGCCAGCAGTTACAGGAGCTCCTACAATGAGCAGTTCTTC

V gene: TRBV2
J gene: TRBJ2-7
clone size: once
D gene: TRBD1
CDR3 protein: CASQYGTGLSEQYF
CDR3 DNA: TGTGCCAGCCAGTATGGGACAGGGTTATCCGAGCAGTACTTC

V gene: TRBV2
J gene: TRBJ1-2
clone size: NA
D gene: NA
CDR3 protein: CASSEGYLNYGYTF
CDR3 DNA: TGTGCCAGCAGTGAAGGCTATCTTAACTATGGCTACACCTTC

V gene: TRBV15
J gene: TRBJ2-5
clone size: NA
D gene: NA
CDR3 protein: CATSRVRQAQETQYF
CDR3 DNA: TGTGCCACCAGCAGAGTCCGACAGGCCCAAGAGACCCAGTACTTC

V gene: TRBV19
J gene: TRBJ2-7
clone size: NA
D gene: NA
CDR3 protein: CASSMGHSSYEQYF
CDR3 DNA: TGTGCCAGTAGTATGGGACATAGCTCCTACGAGCAGTACTTC

V gene: TRBV5-3
J gene: TRBJ2-7
clone size: NA
D gene: TRBD2
CDR3 protein: CARSLGGSREEDEQYF
CDR3 DNA: TGTGCCAGAAGCTTGGGGGGTAGCCGGGAGGAAGACGAGCAGTACTTC

V gene: TRBV5-1
J gene: TRBJ2-7
clone size: NA
D gene: NA
CDR3 protein: CASSFSDQSYEQYF
CDR3 DNA: TGCGCCAGCAGCTTCTCGGACCAGTCCTACGAGCAGTACTTC

V gene: TRBV2
J gene: TRBJ2-1
clone size: NA
D gene: NA
CDR3 protein: CASSSRDGYNEQFF
CDR3 DNA: TGTGCCAGCAGTTCCCGGGACGGATACAATGAGCAGTTCTTC

V gene: TRBV19
J gene: TRBJ1-1
clone size: NA
D gene: NA
CDR3 protein: CASRNTGNTEAFF
CDR3 DNA: TGTGCCAGTCGGAATACAGGGAACACTGAAGCTTTCTTT

V gene: TRBV7-9
J gene: TRBJ2-2
clone size: NA
D gene: TRBD2
CDR3 protein: CASSLAGLRGTGELFF
CDR3 DNA: TGTGCCAGCAGCTTAGCGGGACTACGGGGTACCGGGGAGCTGTTTTTT

V gene: TRBV14
J gene: TRBJ1-2
clone size: once
D gene: NA
CDR3 protein: CASSQSKGLYGYTF
CDR3 DNA: TGTGCCAGCAGCCAATCAAAGGGTCTTTATGGCTACACCTTC

V gene: TRBV5-4
J gene: TRBJ1-6
clone size: NA
D gene: NA
CDR3 protein: CASSLGDVSPLHF
CDR3 DNA: TGTGCCAGCAGCTTGGGGGACGTCTCACCCCTCCACTTT

V gene: TRBV27
J gene: TRBJ2-5
clone size: NA
D gene: TRBD2
CDR3 protein: CASSLWAGGQETQYF
CDR3 DNA: TGTGCCAGCAGCCTATGGGCGGGAGGGCAAGAGACCCAGTACTTC

V gene: TRBV5-4
J gene: TRBJ2-6
clone size: NA
D gene: TRBD2
CDR3 protein: CASSPWTRDVSGANVLTF
CDR3 DNA: TGTGCCAGCAGCCCCTGGACTAGAGACGTCTCTGGGGCCAACGTCCTGACTTTC

V gene: TRBV11-2
J gene: TRBJ2-1
clone size: NA
D gene: TRBD2
CDR3 protein: CASSPGLDNEQFF
CDR3 DNA: TGTGCCAGCAGCCCGGGACTAGACAATGAGCAGTTCTTC

V gene: TRBV28
J gene: TRBJ2-3
clone size: NA
D gene: NA
CDR3 protein: CASTPTGGGWDTQYF
CDR3 DNA: TGTGCCAGCACTCCAACCGGAGGAGGGTGGGATACGCAGTATTTT

V gene: TRBV19
J gene: TRBJ1-1
clone size: NA
D gene: NA
CDR3 protein: CASSIYGLNTEAFF
CDR3 DNA: TGTGCCAGTAGTATTTATGGTTTAAACACTGAAGCTTTCTTT

V gene: TRBV7-9
J gene: TRBJ1-2
clone size: NA
D gene: NA
CDR3 protein: CASSLPLLGAWGYTF
CDR3 DNA: TGTGCCAGCAGCCTCCCACTACTGGGTGCTTGGGGCTACACCTTC

V gene: TRBV19
J gene: TRBJ1-1
clone size: NA
D gene: NA
CDR3 protein: CATGWQGRRTEAFF
CDR3 DNA: TGTGCCACCGGGTGGCAAGGTCGTCGGACTGAAGCTTTCTTT

V gene: TRBV7-9
J gene: TRBJ2-1
clone size: NA
D gene: TRBD2
CDR3 protein: CASSFVGGTYNEQFF
CDR3 DNA: TGTGCCAGCAGCTTTGTGGGAGGGACCTACAATGAGCAGTTCTTC

V gene: TRBV25-1
J gene: TRBJ2-5
clone size: NA
D gene: NA
CDR3 protein: CASSATGTSGETQYF
CDR3 DNA: TGTGCCAGCAGCGCAACAGGGACATCGGGGGAGACCCAGTACTTC

V gene: TRBV4-1
J gene: TRBJ2-2
clone size: NA
D gene: NA
CDR3 protein: CASSHGELTTGELFF
CDR3 DNA: TGCGCCAGCAGCCACGGCGAGCTAACCACCGGGGAGCTGTTTTTT

V gene: TRBV7-8
J gene: TRBJ1-5
clone size: once
D gene: NA
CDR3 protein: CASSLAQQGIENQPQHF
CDR3 DNA: TGTGCCAGCAGCTTAGCACAACAGGGCATAGAGAATCAGCCCCAGCATTTT

V gene: TRBV27
J gene: TRBJ2-7
clone size: NA
D gene: TRBD2
CDR3 protein: CASSSGTPVLVSEQYF
CDR3 DNA: TGTGCCAGCAGCAGCGGGACCCCGGTTCTGGTCAGCGAGCAGTACTTC

V gene: TRBV28
J gene: TRBJ2-3
clone size: NA
D gene: TRBD2
CDR3 protein: CASSSRSSGRARGDTQYF
CDR3 DNA: TGTGCCAGCAGTTCACGCTCTAGCGGGAGGGCGAGGGGGGATACGCAGTATTTT

V gene: TRBV5-4
J gene: TRBJ1-2
clone size: NA
D gene: TRBD1
CDR3 protein: CASSSMTGDYGYTF
CDR3 DNA: TGTGCCAGCAGCAGCATGACAGGGGACTATGGCTACACCTTC

V gene: TRBV15
J gene: TRBJ2-7
clone size: NA
D gene: TRBD2
CDR3 protein: CATESRGLAGGAHEQYF
CDR3 DNA: TGTGCCACGGAATCCCGAGGACTAGCGGGAGGGGCCCACGAGCAGTACTTC

V gene: TRBV29-1
J gene: TRBJ2-5
clone size: NA
D gene: TRBD2
CDR3 protein: CSVVGGSETQYF
CDR3 DNA: TGCAGCGTTGTGGGCGGGAGCGAGACCCAGTACTTC

V gene: TRBV9
J gene: TRBJ1-1
clone size: NA
D gene: NA
CDR3 protein: CASSPPGTPNTEAFF
CDR3 DNA: TGTGCCAGCAGCCCCCCTGGTACCCCGAACACTGAAGCTTTCTTT

V gene: TRBV27
J gene: TRBJ1-1
clone size: NA
D gene: NA
CDR3 protein: CASSLNQALNTEAFF
CDR3 DNA: TGTGCCAGCAGTTTAAACCAGGCTCTGAACACTGAAGCTTTCTTT

V gene: TRBV27
J gene: TRBJ2-3
clone size: NA
D gene: TRBD2
CDR3 protein: CASLGLAEGTDTQYF
CDR3 DNA: TGTGCCAGTTTAGGACTAGCGGAGGGCACAGATACGCAGTATTTT

V gene: TRBV27
J gene: TRBJ2-1
clone size: NA
D gene: NA
CDR3 protein: CASSLVAATYNEQFF
CDR3 DNA: TGTGCCAGCAGTTTAGTAGCGGCTACCTACAATGAGCAGTTCTTC

V gene: TRBV11-3
J gene: TRBJ2-3
clone size: once
D gene: NA
CDR3 protein: CASSERKGLTDTQYF
CDR3 DNA: TGTGCCAGCAGCGAGCGAAAGGGGTTAACAGATACGCAGTATTTT

V gene: TRBV10-3
J gene: TRBJ2-7
clone size: NA
D gene: NA
CDR3 protein: CAITGSDLTYEQYF
CDR3 DNA: TGTGCCATCACAGGATCTGACCTTACCTACGAGCAGTACTTC

V gene: TRBV7-8
J gene: TRBJ2-5
clone size: NA
D gene: TRBD2
CDR3 protein: CASSLKWGGETQYF
CDR3 DNA: TGTGCCAGCAGCCTAAAGTGGGGGGGGGAGACCCAGTACTTC

V gene: TRBV5-6
J gene: TRBJ1-2
clone size: NA
D gene: TRBD1
CDR3 protein: CASSWGDSLSILRYTF
CDR3 DNA: TGTGCCAGCAGCTGGGGGGACAGCTTATCCATCTTGCGCTACACCTTC

V gene: TRBV6-5
J gene: TRBJ2-7
clone size: NA
D gene: NA
CDR3 protein: CASSSNDREQYF
CDR3 DNA: TGTGCCAGCAGTTCAAACGACAGGGAGCAGTACTTC